The entry below gives a single T cell receptor beta chain sequence along with its context. No antigen is known for it. Trimming cost V 4 bases and J 6 bases; bases outside gene matches: 13. The CDR3 is 18 amino acids. CDR1 SGHRS and CDR2 YFSETQ come from the germline V gene. The method was immunoSEQ multiplex PCR; TCRdb's version includes in-frame clones alone and lacks a portion of them. Found here are 72,000 or so clones, around 84% of them singletons; the top ten hold approximately 20%. These data belong to a study of T cell responses to AZD1222 COVID-19 vaccine. Study-level points and caveats: Females outnumbered males among donors, who were mostly white British; clonal diversity was possibly underestimated.

The TCR originated in an adult in good health. V usage is TRBV5-1 and J usage is TRBJ2-3; the match to TRBD2 covers 14 bases. The sample was peripheral blood, taken on day 0 of AZD1222 vaccination. The CDR3 DNA follows: TGCGCCAGCAGCATCCTGCGGGGACTAGCGGGAGATATCGATACGCAGTATTTT. Residues: CASSILRGLAGDIDTQYF.